This TCR beta chain was profiled in a study of early T cells in non-severe SARS-CoV-2 infection. The overall study: The input, bulk RNA from unsorted whole blood, was sequenced, and chains were unpaired.

V was cut by 2 bases and J by 1 base, with 7 bases left in between. Germline V CDR1 and CDR2: KGHDR, SFDVKD. The CDR3 is 15 amino acids. General study findings and limits: VDJdb-based annotation leaned toward anti-spike CD8 responses and missed private and CD4 specificities.

This clonotype was picked up many times. Its target is unknown. Attachment of unique molecular identifiers was made to individual cDNA molecules. Via MiXCR, TCRdb re-called the 5' RACE reads, giving one row per CDR3 protein. In the table there are about 97,000 distinct CDR3 sequences, approximately 9.9% of which are singletons. The rearrangement uses TRBV24-1 and TRBJ2-2; D is undetermined. The sample consisted of whole blood, taken at baseline. The clonotype originates from an adult who was a healthcare worker with PCR-confirmed SARS-CoV-2 infection or an uninfected control (not recorded which). In nucleotides, the CDR3 is TGTGCCACCAGTGATTGGCGGCAGAACACCGGGGAGCTGTTTTTT. This encodes CATSDWRQNTGELFF.